Shown below are 4 T cell receptor beta chains from a single sample sequenced in a study of beta chain features in type 1 diabetes. General study points: All four CD4+ subsets from Type 1 diabetes patients carried moderately but significantly shorter TCRB CDR3s.

These receptors lack a known antigen. The study reverse transcribed the entire isolated RNA, so it sequenced expressed TCRB transcripts. Method: immunoSEQ multiplex PCR; TCRdb's copy keeps in-frame clones and lacks some. The data contain 680,000 or so clones, 10% to 15% of them singletons. Sequencing input: naive CD4+ T cells from blood. These receptors originate from a man between 18 and 29 years old with type 1 diabetes.

This clone was counted only a few times. The chain links TRBV30 to TRBJ2-5; D possibly corresponds to TRBD1 (6 bases). The CDR3 length is 13 residues. The V gene's germline CDR1 is GTSNPN and CDR2 SVGIG (reference sequence). V was shortened by 0 bases and J by 7 bases, with 12 bases between the two germline ends. The CDR3 region is CAWSVDSPGTQYF. CDR3 bases: TGTGCCTGGAGTGTGGACAGCCCAGGGACCCAGTACTTC.

This clone was seen a few times. V and J are TRBV19 and TRBJ2-5; D gene ambiguous. V lost 6 bases and J 5 bases, leaving 13 bases between the germline ends. The CDR3 has 13 amino acids. Germline assignment: CDR1 LNHDA and CDR2 SQIVND (reference sequence). The CDR3 bases are TGTGCCAGTAGGACGGCGTCCGTGGAGACCCAGTACTTC. This translates into CASRTASVETQYF. The whole variable domain, remainder taken from reference TRBV19 and TRBJ2-5, is DGGITQSPKYLFRKEGQNVTLSCEQNLNHDAMYWYRQDPGQGLRLIYYSQIVNDFQKGDIAEGYSVSREKKESFPLTVTSAQKNPTAFYLCASRTASVETQYFGPGTRLLVL.

V gene TRBV30 combines with J gene TRBJ2-3; TRBD2 might be the D (7 bases). Germline V gives CDR1 GTSNPN, CDR2 SVGIG (reference sequence). This CDR3 contains 15 residues. V lost 3 bases, J lost 2 bases, and 15 bases lay in between. CDR3 bases: TGTGCCTGGAGATTTGGGGGGGGCCACACAGATACGCAGTATTTT. As protein: CAWRFGGGHTDTQYF.

The V and J genes are TRBV2 and TRBJ2-5; 8 bases fit TRBD2. The CDR3 contains 15 residues. Germline V gene lookup returns CDR1 SNHLY and CDR2 FYNNEI. The V and J ends lost 6 bases and 2 bases, in that order; junction bases with no gene match: 8. The CDR3 sequence: CASSGAGLAQETQYF. DNA for the CDR3: TGTGCCAGCAGCGGGGCCGGACTAGCACAAGAGACCCAGTACTTC.